This note documents a single TCR beta chain sequence. Time point given: pretreatment peripheral blood. This sample was included in a study of PD-L1 blockade in urothelial cancer. Turning to the study itself: Peripheral blood specimens exhibited a median yield of about 140,000 T cells.

Assay: immunoSEQ multiplex PCR; the TCRdb copy retains only in-frame clones and omits some. In the table there are roughly 130,000 clones, about 81% of which are singletons. The CDR3 is made up of 12 amino acids. CDR1 and CDR2 from the germline V gene are SGHNT and YYREEE (reference sequence). Trimming shortened V by 5 bases and J by 6 bases, and 12 bases separated the two germline ends. The sequences come from PBMCs, collected around atezolizumab (anti-PD-L1) treatment. The J gene is TRBJ2-7, the V gene TRBV5-4; D not resolved. The origin of this receptor is a man aged 45-65 years with urothelial cancer. Written as DNA, the CDR3 is TGTGCCAGCAGTTTAGACTGGTCCGAGCAGTACTTC. It codes for CASSLDWSEQYF.